A selection of T cell receptor beta chains follows, all from one sample in a study of control samples from healthy donors and cancer patients. Repertoires were generated with immunoSEQ multiplex PCR, while TCRdb's copy carries only in-frame clones and drops some. The sample yields under 130,000 clones, roughly four fifths seen once. Sequenced: blood. These receptors originate from a woman in her 50s in good health. Each CDR3 is given with its conserved first and last residue. A D gene is named only where the DNA matches it firmly. Size is stated for part of the rows, as once, few or many counts, or as a class when the clone is expanded.

>TRBV30|-|-|TRBJ1-1
CAWSPGPPNTEAFF
TGTGCCTGGAGCCCGGGTCCCCCGAACACTGAAGCTTTCTTT
>TRBV12-3/TRBV12-4|-|-|TRBJ2-5
CASSLIEETQYF
TGTGCCAGCAGTTTAATAGAAGAGACCCAGTACTTC
>TRBV3-1/TRBV3-2|TRBD1|few|TRBJ2-1
CASSQKIAGTGTYNEQFF
TGTGCCAGCAGCCAAAAGATAGCCGGGACAGGGACCTACAATGAGCAGTTCTTC
>TRBV6-2/TRBV6-3|-|-|TRBJ2-3
CASSYRPDTQYF
TGTGCCAGCAGTTACCGTCCAGATACGCAGTATTTT
>TRBV7-9|-|-|TRBJ2-3
CASSLSRSTDTQYF
TGTGCCAGCAGCTTATCTAGGAGCACAGATACGCAGTATTTT
>TRBV3-1/TRBV3-2|-|-|TRBJ1-4
CASSQGSPFGALNEKLFF
TGTGCCAGCAGCCAAGGGTCCCCCTTCGGGGCATTAAATGAAAAACTGTTTTTT
>TRBV7-6|-|-|TRBJ1-1
CASSPRLEFWDTEAFF
TGTGCCAGCAGCCCAAGACTCGAATTCTGGGACACTGAAGCTTTCTTT
>TRBV5-6|-|-|TRBJ2-2
CASSLFLRNTGELFF
TGTGCCAGCAGCTTATTTTTGCGCAACACCGGGGAGCTGTTTTTT
>TRBV24-1|-|-|TRBJ1-2
CATSDLGFGGYTF
TGTGCCACCAGTGATTTGGGATTCGGAGGCTACACCTTC
>TRBV19|-|-|TRBJ1-3
CASSIGAGPGNTIYF
TGTGCCAGTAGTATAGGTGCAGGCCCTGGAAACACCATATATTTT
>TRBV2|TRBD1|-|TRBJ2-7
CASSEDRGSDEQYF
TGTGCCAGCAGTGAGGACAGGGGATCGGACGAGCAGTACTTC
>TRBV30|TRBD2|-|TRBJ2-1
CAWSVGTSGLRDEQFF
TGTGCCTGGAGTGTTGGGACTAGCGGGTTACGGGATGAGCAGTTCTTC
>TRBV2|-|-|TRBJ2-7
CASSPLYEQYF
TGTGCCAGCAGTCCGCTCTACGAGCAGTACTTC
>TRBV28|-|-|TRBJ1-3
CASSSIGGGGNTIYF
TGTGCCAGCAGTTCAATAGGGGGGGGTGGAAACACCATATATTTT
>TRBV7-8|-|-|TRBJ1-5
CASSLAIGKHPQHF
TGTGCCAGCAGCTTAGCTATTGGGAAACATCCCCAGCATTTT
>TRBV6-5|-|once|TRBJ1-3
CASTQSSGNTIYF
TGTGCCAGCACACAGTCCTCTGGAAACACCATATATTTT
>TRBV24-1|TRBD1|-|TRBJ1-2
CATRGRQGDTDYGYTF
TGTGCCACCAGGGGAAGACAGGGGGATACGGACTATGGCTACACCTTC
>TRBV7-8|-|-|TRBJ2-5
CASSFLRPIGQETQYF
TGTGCCAGCAGCTTCCTTCGCCCCATCGGGCAAGAGACCCAGTACTTC
>TRBV19|-|-|TRBJ1-1
CASSRQASIRNTEAFF
TGTGCCAGTAGCCGACAGGCATCAATAAGGAACACTGAAGCTTTCTTT
>TRBV30|TRBD2|-|TRBJ2-3
CACLRGGLAQYF
TGTGCCTGTCTCCGCGGGGGGCTCGCGCAGTATTTT
>TRBV9|-|once|TRBJ2-7
CASGPDRGRGSYEQYF
TGTGCCAGCGGCCCGGATCGTGGGAGAGGCTCCTACGAGCAGTACTTC
>TRBV19|TRBD1|-|TRBJ1-1
CASTPGQANTEAFF
TGTGCCAGTACTCCGGGACAGGCCAACACTGAAGCTTTCTTT
>TRBV6-5|TRBD2|few|TRBJ2-1
CASSSGLAGTVEQFF
TGTGCCAGCAGCTCCGGACTAGCGGGAACGGTTGAGCAGTTCTTC
>TRBV18|TRBD2|few|TRBJ2-2
CASSPLAGNTGELFF
TGTGCCAGCTCACCACTAGCGGGGAACACCGGGGAGCTGTTTTTT
>TRBV28|-|-|TRBJ1-2
CASSFPANYGYTF
TGTGCCAGCAGTTTTCCAGCTAACTATGGCTACACCTTC
>TRBV24-1|-|once|TRBJ2-3
CATSAGFWPIRTDTQYF
TGTGCCACCAGTGCGGGCTTTTGGCCCATTAGGACAGATACGCAGTATTTT
>TRBV14|TRBD1|-|TRBJ2-2
CASSQIDRANTGELFF
TGTGCCAGCAGCCAGATAGACAGGGCTAACACCGGGGAGCTGTTTTTT
>TRBV28|TRBD2|-|TRBJ2-7
CASSPYAGGGVSYEQYF
TGTGCCAGCAGTCCCTATGCTGGCGGGGGTGTCTCCTACGAGCAGTACTTC
>TRBV19|TRBD1|-|TRBJ2-3
CASRRDRVTDTQYF
TGTGCCAGTCGCCGGGACAGGGTCACAGATACGCAGTATTTT
>TRBV13|-|-|TRBJ2-1
CASSVVGAEQFF
TGTGCCAGCAGCGTGGTGGGGGCAGAGCAGTTCTTC
>TRBV5-4|-|-|TRBJ1-5
CASSLAGGNQPQHF
TGTGCCAGCAGCTTGGCGGGGGGGAATCAGCCCCAGCATTTT
>TRBV12-3/TRBV12-4|-|-|TRBJ1-2
CASSLNTNYGYTF
TGTGCCAGCAGTTTAAACACAAACTATGGCTACACCTTC
>TRBV5-8|-|-|TRBJ2-5
CASSLSRETQYF
TGTGCCAGCAGCCTTAGCCGGGAGACCCAGTACTTC
>TRBV24-1|-|-|TRBJ2-3
CATSDNSVRVTDTQYF
TGTGCCACCAGTGACAATAGTGTCAGGGTCACAGATACGCAGTATTTT
>TRBV19|TRBD1|-|TRBJ2-7
CASSASRGRALYEQYF
TGTGCCAGTAGTGCATCCAGGGGGCGAGCGCTTTACGAGCAGTACTTC
>TRBV7-2|-|-|TRBJ2-7
CASSLARREQYF
TGTGCCAGCAGCTTAGCGAGGAGGGAGCAGTACTTC
>TRBV4-3|TRBD1|-|TRBJ1-1
CASSQRQGRAEAFF
TGCGCCAGCAGCCAGAGACAGGGGAGGGCTGAAGCTTTCTTT
>TRBV19|TRBD2|few|TRBJ2-7
CASSTGLAAPEQYF
TGTGCCAGTAGTACGGGACTAGCGGCTCCCGAGCAGTACTTC
>TRBV27|-|once|TRBJ1-4
CASSLGGDTLGEKLFF
TGTGCCAGCAGTTTAGGGGGGGACACCCTGGGGGAAAAACTGTTTTTT
>TRBV6-2/TRBV6-3|-|-|TRBJ1-5
CASSYSGRGGQPQHF
TGTGCCAGCAGTTACTCGGGCAGGGGCGGTCAGCCCCAGCATTTT
>TRBV9|-|-|TRBJ2-3
CASSVGIDTQYF
TGTGCCAGCAGCGTAGGCATAGATACGCAGTATTTT
>TRBV10-1|-|-|TRBJ1-6
CASRGGLVLDSPLHF
TGCGCCAGCAGGGGGGGATTGGTGTTGGATTCACCCCTCCACTTT
>TRBV7-2|-|-|TRBJ2-1
CASRLSSGNEQFF
TGTGCCAGCAGACTAAGCTCAGGGAATGAGCAGTTCTTC
>TRBV15|-|-|TRBJ1-4
CATSSGTNEKLFF
TGTGCCACCAGCAGTGGGACAAATGAAAAACTGTTTTTT
>TRBV6-2/TRBV6-3|-|-|TRBJ2-3
CASSSGTGGADTQYF
TGTGCCAGCAGTTCCGGGACCGGAGGGGCAGATACGCAGTATTTT
>TRBV5-8|-|-|TRBJ1-1
CASSQVPHTEAFF
TGTGCCAGCAGCCAGGTACCCCACACTGAAGCTTTCTTT
>TRBV9|-|-|TRBJ1-4
CASSPQGSGNEKLFF
TGTGCCAGCAGCCCCCAGGGTTCGGGTAATGAAAAACTGTTTTTT
>TRBV28|-|-|TRBJ1-2
CASSPPQGLLEYGYTF
TGTGCCAGCAGCCCGCCCCAGGGTCTTTTGGAATACGGCTACACCTTC
>TRBV19|-|-|TRBJ1-2
CATLSEGSNYGYTF
TGTGCCACCCTTAGTGAGGGCTCTAACTATGGCTACACCTTC
>TRBV4-3|-|-|TRBJ2-3
CASSQELADTQYF
TGCGCCAGCAGCCAAGAACTAGCAGATACGCAGTATTTT